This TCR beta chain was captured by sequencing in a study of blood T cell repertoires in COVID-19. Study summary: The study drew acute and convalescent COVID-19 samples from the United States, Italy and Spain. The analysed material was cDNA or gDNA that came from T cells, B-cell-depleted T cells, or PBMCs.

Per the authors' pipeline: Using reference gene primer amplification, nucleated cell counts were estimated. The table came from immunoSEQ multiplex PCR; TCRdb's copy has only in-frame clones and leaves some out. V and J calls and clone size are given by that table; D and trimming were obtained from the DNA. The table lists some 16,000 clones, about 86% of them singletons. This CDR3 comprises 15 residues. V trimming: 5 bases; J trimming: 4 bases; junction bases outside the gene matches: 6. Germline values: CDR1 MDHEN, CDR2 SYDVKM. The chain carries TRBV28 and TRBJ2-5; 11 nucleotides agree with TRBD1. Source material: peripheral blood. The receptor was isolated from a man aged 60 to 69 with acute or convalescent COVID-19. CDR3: CASSRSGTGGETQYF. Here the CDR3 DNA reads TGTGCCAGCAGTCGGTCCGGGACAGGGGGAGAGACCCAGTACTTC.